This is a list of T cell receptor beta chains from one sample in a study of blood T cells in healthy people across ages. TCRdb passed the 5' RACE reads through MiXCR, listing each CDR3 protein once. The table includes about 640,000 distinct CDR3 sequences, roughly three fifths detected once. Specimen: blood. The receptors were sampled from a man aged 55 to 70 in good health. Both conserved end residues are part of each CDR3. The D gene is left open where the match is weak. Expanded clones are given a class, and other clones once, few, many or no size at all.

clone_size j_call v_call d_call cdr3_nt cdr3_aa
- TRBJ2-3 TRBV6-1 TRBD2 TGTGCCAGCAGTGAAGCACGAGCGGGGGGGAGCACAGATACGCAGTATTTT CASSEARAGGSTDTQYF
- TRBJ2-5 TRBV29-1 TRBD2 TGCAGCGTAGCTAGCGGCGCGGGTTCAGAGACCCAGTACTTC CSVASGAGSETQYF
few TRBJ1-5 TRBV27 - TGTGCCAGCAGCAATCGTAATCAGCCCCAGCATTTT CASSNRNQPQHF
- TRBJ1-5 TRBV20-1 TRBD1 TGCAGTGCTAGAGATTGGAGGACAGGGGTATCTCAGCCCCAGCATTTT CSARDWRTGVSQPQHF
once TRBJ2-5 TRBV5-1 TRBD2 TGCGCCAGCAGCGCCCGACTAGCGGAGGAGACCCAGTACTTC CASSARLAEETQYF
once TRBJ2-7 TRBV20-1 TRBD2 TGCAGTGCTAACCCCACCGGGACTAGTGGACCCTCCCCCTACAATGAGCAGTACTTC CSANPTGTSGPSPYNEQYF
- TRBJ2-1 TRBV20-1 - TGCAGTGCTAGTCCAGCAGGGACTGACTACAATGAGCAGTTCTTC CSASPAGTDYNEQFF
- TRBJ2-5 TRBV5-1 TRBD2 TGCGCCAGCAATGCGCTAGCGGGAACCCAAGAGACCCAGTACTTC CASNALAGTQETQYF
- TRBJ2-1 TRBV10-3 - TGTGCCATCCAGGGATTCTCCTACAATGAGCAGTTCTTC CAIQGFSYNEQFF
- TRBJ2-7 TRBV18 - TGTGCCAGCTCACCAGGAATCAACTACGAGCAGTACTTC CASSPGINYEQYF
- TRBJ2-1 TRBV27 TRBD2 TGTGCCAGCACCCCGGGACTAGGAACATACAATGAGCAGTTCTTC CASTPGLGTYNEQFF
- TRBJ1-2 TRBV12-3/TRBV12-4 TRBD1 TGTGCCAGCAGTTTGGGACAGGCAGGGGGCTATGGCTACACCTTC CASSLGQAGGYGYTF
few TRBJ2-5 TRBV29-1 TRBD1 TGCAGCGTTCCCGGGACAGATTACCAAGAGACCCAGTACTTC CSVPGTDYQETQYF
- TRBJ2-3 TRBV5-1 - TGCGCCAGCAGTTCAGTCCGGGACCTTCCCACAGATACGCAGTATTTT CASSSVRDLPTDTQYF
few TRBJ1-2 TRBV6-6 TRBD1 TGTGCCAGCAGTTACTCGGACAGGCCTAACTATGGCTACACCTTC CASSYSDRPNYGYTF
- TRBJ1-1 TRBV2 - TGTGCCAGCACCGGTGGGGGAGGGGACACTGAAGCTTTCTTT CASTGGGGDTEAFF